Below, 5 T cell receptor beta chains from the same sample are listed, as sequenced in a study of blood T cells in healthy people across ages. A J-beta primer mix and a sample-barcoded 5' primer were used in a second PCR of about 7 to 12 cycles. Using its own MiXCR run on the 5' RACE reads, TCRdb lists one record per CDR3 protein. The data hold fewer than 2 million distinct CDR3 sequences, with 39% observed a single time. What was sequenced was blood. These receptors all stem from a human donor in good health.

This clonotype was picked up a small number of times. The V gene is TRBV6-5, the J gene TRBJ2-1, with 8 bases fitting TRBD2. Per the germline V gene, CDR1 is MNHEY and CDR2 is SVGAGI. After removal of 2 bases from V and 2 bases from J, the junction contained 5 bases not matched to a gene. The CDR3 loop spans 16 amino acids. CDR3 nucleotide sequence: TGTGCCAGCAGTTACCTAGCGGGCGAGGCCTACAATGAGCAGTTCTTC. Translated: CASSYLAGEAYNEQFF.

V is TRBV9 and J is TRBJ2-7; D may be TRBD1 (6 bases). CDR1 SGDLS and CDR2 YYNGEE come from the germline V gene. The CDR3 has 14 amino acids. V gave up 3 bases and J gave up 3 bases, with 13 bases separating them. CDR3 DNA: TGTGCCAGCAGCGCCTCGAAACAGGGCTACGAGCAGTACTTC. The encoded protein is CASSASKQGYEQYF.

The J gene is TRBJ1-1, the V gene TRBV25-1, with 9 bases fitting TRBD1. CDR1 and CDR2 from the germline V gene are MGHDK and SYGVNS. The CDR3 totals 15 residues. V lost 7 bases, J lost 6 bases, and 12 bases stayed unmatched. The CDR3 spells CASTVGTGMISEAFF. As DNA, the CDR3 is TGTGCCAGCACCGTCGGGACAGGGATGATCTCTGAAGCTTTCTTT.

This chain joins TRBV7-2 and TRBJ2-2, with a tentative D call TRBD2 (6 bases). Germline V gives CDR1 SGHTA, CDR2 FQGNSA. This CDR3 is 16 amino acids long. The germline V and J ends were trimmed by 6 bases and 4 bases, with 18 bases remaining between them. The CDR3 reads CASSLTSFGSTGELFF. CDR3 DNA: TGTGCCAGCAGTCTTACTAGCTTTGGTAGCACCGGGGAGCTGTTTTTT. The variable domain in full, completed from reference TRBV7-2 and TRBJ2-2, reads GAGVSQSPSNKVTEKGKDVELRCDPISGHTALYWYRQSLGQGLEFLIYFQGNSAPDKSGLPSDRFSAERTGGSVSTLTIQRTQQEDSAVYLCASSLTSFGSTGELFFGEGSRLTVL.

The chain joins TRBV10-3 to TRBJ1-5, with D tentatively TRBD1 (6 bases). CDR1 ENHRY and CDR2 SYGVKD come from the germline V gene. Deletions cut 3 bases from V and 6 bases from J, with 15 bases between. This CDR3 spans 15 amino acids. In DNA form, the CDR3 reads TGTGCCATCAGTGATGTCGGCAGGGGCGGTCAGCCCCAGCATTTT. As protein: CAISDVGRGGQPQHF.